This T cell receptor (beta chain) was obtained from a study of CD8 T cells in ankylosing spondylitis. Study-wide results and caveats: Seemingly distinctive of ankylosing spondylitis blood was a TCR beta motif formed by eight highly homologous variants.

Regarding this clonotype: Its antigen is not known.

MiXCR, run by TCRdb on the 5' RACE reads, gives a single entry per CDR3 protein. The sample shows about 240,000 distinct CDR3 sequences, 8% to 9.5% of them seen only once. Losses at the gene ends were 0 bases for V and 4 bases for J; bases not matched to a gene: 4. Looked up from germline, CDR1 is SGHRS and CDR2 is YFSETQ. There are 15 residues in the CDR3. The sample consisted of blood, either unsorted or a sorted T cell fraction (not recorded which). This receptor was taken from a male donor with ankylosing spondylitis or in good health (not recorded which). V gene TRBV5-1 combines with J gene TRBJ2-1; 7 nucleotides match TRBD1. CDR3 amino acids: CASSLGGTAYNEQFF. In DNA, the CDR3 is TGCGCCAGCAGCTTGGGAGGGACAGCGTACAATGAGCAGTTCTTC.